This T cell receptor (beta chain) was documented in a study of T-cell reconstitution after alpha-beta-depleted transplantation in children. Findings and caveats of the study: Newly produced T cells mostly provided counts and TCRbeta diversity after one year, as hyperexpanded clones declined.

This clonotype turned up a few times. Its antigen is not known. The V gene lost 2 bases and the J gene lost 6 bases, with 14 bases spanning the gap. The CDR3 sequence is 15 residues long. CDR1 is SGHTA and CDR2 is FQGTGA in the germline V gene. TCRbeta library construction was performed incorporating unique molecular identifiers. TCRdb redid the calling of the PCR reads with MiXCR, one entry per CDR3 protein. The data hold 300,000 to 350,000 distinct CDR3 sequences, with around 20% observed a single time. This specimen consisted of PBMCs, mostly from graft donor cells, obtained 180 days after TCRalphabeta/CD19-depleted stem cell transplant. V and J are TRBV7-3 and TRBJ2-1; perhaps TRBD2 as D (5 bases). The TCR originated in a male patient aged 10 to 17 who had a stem cell transplant for acute lymphoblastic leukemia, so the T cells may come from the graft donor. The CDR3 protein is CASSLGNGGLNEQFF. CDR3 nucleotides: TGTGCCAGCAGCTTAGGTAATGGCGGGCTCAATGAGCAGTTCTTC.